The clone carrying this TCR beta chain was picked up a small number of times. Its target is not known. The sample is drawn from a study of T-cell memory formation after mild COVID-19. Study as a whole: There were largely donor-specific TCR clusters. General study findings and limits: Pre-infection memory harbored some responding clones, suggesting cross-reactive memory joined. Chiefly within CM and EM were the contracting CD4+ clones; CD8+ ones were within EMRA.

TCRalpha and TCRbeta libraries used 5'RACE with constant-segment primers and UMIs. TCRdb redid the calling of the 5' RACE reads with MiXCR, one entry per CDR3 protein. The data show about 140,000 distinct CDR3 sequences, over 6% seen once. V was shortened by 0 bases and J by 0 bases, with 12 bases between the two germline ends. CDR3 size: 17 residues. The clonotype comes from an adult woman who had mild COVID-19 (a few samples of this study predate the infection). Cell type and time point are not known. The J gene is TRBJ1-5, the V gene TRBV23-1; D may be TRBD1 (5 bases). TRBV23-1 is given ORF status, its function remaining uncertain. The material sequenced was PBMCs or a T cell subset sorted from them (not recorded which). The CDR3: CASSQSAGICSNQPQHF. CDR3 nucleotides: TGCGCCAGCAGTCAATCGGCAGGGATCTGTAGCAATCAGCCCCAGCATTTT.